The subject of this entry is one T cell receptor (beta chain). The data originate from a study of blood T cell repertoires in COVID-19. Study overall: The United States, Italy and Spain were the sources of the acute and convalescent COVID-19 samples. PBMCs, B-cell-depleted T cells, or T cells were the source of the cDNA or gDNA that made up the material.

Under the authors' procedure: Scientists estimated how many nucleated cells there were by amplifying reference gene primers. Only in-frame clones appear in the TCRdb table, and some are missing; sequencing was by immunoSEQ multiplex PCR. The V and J calls and the clone size are those of that table, but D and trimming were determined from the DNA. The repertoire includes about 100,000 clones, roughly 87% of them detected once, and 7.4% sits in the top ten. Trimming left V 3 bases short and J 12 bases short, with 20 bases between. This CDR3 has 14 residues. Germline V gives CDR1 LGHDT, CDR2 YNNKEL (reference sequence).

The genes are TRBV3-1 (or the pseudogene TRBV3-2) and TRBJ1-2; tentatively, D is TRBD1 (6 bases). The source of this sequence is a man aged 25-40 years in a cohort sampled during active COVID-19. The sequenced material came from peripheral blood. In DNA, the CDR3 is TGTGCCAGCAGCCAGCTCAAGGGGGATATGGTCCACACCTTC. Its translation: CASSQLKGDMVHTF.